A selection of T cell receptor beta chains follows, all from one sample in a study of T cells in Graves' hyperthyroidism and ophthalmopathy. From the multiplex PCR reads, TCRdb called clonotypes with MiXCR, one entry per CDR3 protein. The profile covers a few hundred thousand distinct CDR3 sequences, with 15% to 18% appearing a single time and 6.5% to 8% taken by the ten largest. Sequencing was performed on blood. The source is a woman in her twenties or thirties with Graves' hyperthyroidism. The CDR3 runs from the conserved cysteine through the conserved F or W. A D gene is named only where the DNA matches it firmly. Size is stated for part of the rows, as once, few or many counts, or as a class when the clone is expanded.

TRBD2,many,TRBJ2-2,TRBV11-2,TGTGCCAGCAGGCTTCCTGGACGGCGGGGGGCGAACACCGGGGAGCTGTTTTTT,CASRLPGRRGANTGELFF
NA,many,TRBJ1-1,TRBV5-1,TGCGCCAGCAGCTTGATCAGGGCGAACACTGAAGCTTTCTTT,CASSLIRANTEAFF
NA,many,TRBJ1-1,TRBV9,TGTGCCAGCAGTTGGGGGGCGGTTGGCACTGAAGCTTTCTTT,CASSWGAVGTEAFF
NA,many,TRBJ2-3,TRBV28,TGTGCCAGCAGTTTTTCGGGGGTTCGCACAGATACGCAGTATTTT,CASSFSGVRTDTQYF
TRBD1,many,TRBJ2-7,TRBV13,TGTGCCAGCAGCTTAGGCAACCCGACAGGGATAAGCTCCTACGAGCAGTACTTC,CASSLGNPTGISSYEQYF
NA,many,TRBJ2-1,TRBV29-1,TGCAGCGTTGAAAAGTTGAGAACCCTCTCAGTTTACAATGAGCAGTTCTTC,CSVEKLRTLSVYNEQFF
NA,many,TRBJ2-7,TRBV3-1,TGTGCCAGCAGCCAGTTAGGGACGGCTACGAGTCGGTACTTC,CASSQLGTATSRYF
NA,many,TRBJ2-3,TRBV28,TGTGCCAGCAGTGTACCCAGCACTGATACGCAGTATTTT,CASSVPSTDTQYF
NA,NA,TRBJ1-4,TRBV6-1,TGTGCCAGCAGTGAAATCGGGCCAGGGCTGGGTGAAAAACTGTTTTTT,CASSEIGPGLGEKLFF
TRBD1,NA,TRBJ1-3,TRBV11-2,TGTGCCAGCAGCTTAAACAGGGGGCATGGAAACACCATATATTTT,CASSLNRGHGNTIYF
NA,many,TRBJ1-6,TRBV20-1,TGCAGTGCTAGAGATTTGGGGGAAACCTATAATTCACCCCTCCACTTT,CSARDLGETYNSPLHF
NA,many,TRBJ1-5,TRBV12-3/TRBV12-4,TGTGCCAGCAGTTTGAGATCCCAGGGTCGCAATCAGCCCCAGCATTTT,CASSLRSQGRNQPQHF
NA,many,TRBJ2-2,TRBV10-3,TGTGCCATCGGTCGGAACACCGGGGAGCTGTTTTTT,CAIGRNTGELFF
NA,NA,TRBJ1-2,TRBV24-1,TGTGCCACCAGTACCCTAAGGAATGGCTACACCTTC,CATSTLRNGYTF
TRBD2,few,TRBJ2-7,TRBV20-1,TGCAGTGCTAGTACCGGGACTAAGTCCTACGAGCAGTACTTC,CSASTGTKSYEQYF
NA,many,TRBJ1-2,TRBV30,TGTGCCTGGAGTGTTAAGGCCCCCTCTAACTATGGCTACACCTTC,CAWSVKAPSNYGYTF
NA,many,TRBJ2-5,TRBV6-1,TGTGCCAGCAGCCCCCTCTTTGGTAGCCTGGGGAGGGGGGAGACCCAGTACTTC,CASSPLFGSLGRGETQYF
TRBD1,many,TRBJ2-1,TRBV27,TGTGCCAGCAGTTTAACGGGACAGGGGACCCACAATGAGCAGTTCTTC,CASSLTGQGTHNEQFF
NA,NA,TRBJ1-4,TRBV5-8,TGTGCCAGCAGCTTGAAGGGACGGAATGAAAAACTGTTTTTT,CASSLKGRNEKLFF
NA,many,TRBJ2-7,TRBV7-2,TGTGCCAGCAGCTTAGGTCCGGCGGCCTACGAGCAGTACTTC,CASSLGPAAYEQYF
NA,many,TRBJ1-2,TRBV5-1,TGCGCCAGCAGCTTGTCGAGGGGTTTGGGTGGCTACACCTTC,CASSLSRGLGGYTF
TRBD1,few,TRBJ2-7,TRBV9,TGTGCCAGCAGCCCTGGACAGGAAACCTACGAGCAGTACTTC,CASSPGQETYEQYF
TRBD2,once,TRBJ2-1,TRBV6-2/TRBV6-3,TGTGCCAGCAGGGATCCCAGCGGGAGGGCAAATGAGCAGTTCTTC,CASRDPSGRANEQFF
TRBD2,many,TRBJ2-3,TRBV28,TGTGCCAGCAGTTTATTCCTAGCGGGAAGCACAGATACGCAGTATTTT,CASSLFLAGSTDTQYF
TRBD1,few,TRBJ2-1,TRBV25-1,TGTGCCAGCACCCGGACAGGTCTCAATGAGCAGTTCTTC,CASTRTGLNEQFF
NA,many,TRBJ1-1,TRBV6-6,TGTGCCAGCAGTTACTCGGATTTTGATGCTCGGTGGGGCACTGAAGCTTTCTTT,CASSYSDFDARWGTEAFF
TRBD2,NA,TRBJ2-3,TRBV30,TGTGCCTGGAAAAAACTAGCGGTCGGGACAGATACGCAGTATTTT,CAWKKLAVGTDTQYF
NA,NA,TRBJ2-2,TRBV9,TGCGCCAGCAGCCAACCCCTAGGGACCGGGGAGCTGTTTTTT,CASSQPLGTGELFF
TRBD1,NA,TRBJ1-4,TRBV5-5,TGTGCCAGCAGCCCCGACAGGGGAGTAGTCGGCGTCGATGAAAAACTGTTTTTT,CASSPDRGVVGVDEKLFF
NA,many,TRBJ2-1,TRBV10-3,TGTGCCATCAGTGAGCTACTCAGGGATCCCATAAAGCAGTTCTTC,CAISELLRDPIKQFF
NA,NA,TRBJ2-5,TRBV7-2,TGTGCCAGCAGTAGCGGACCGTACCAAGAGACCCAGTACTTC,CASSSGPYQETQYF
NA,NA,TRBJ2-1,TRBV7-7,TGTGCTAGCAGCTTTTCCAGGAACAACAATGAGCAGTTCTTC,CASSFSRNNNEQFF
NA,many,TRBJ2-5,TRBV20-1,TGCAGTGCTAGCCTCCCCCCAACAGGAGAGACCCAGTACTTC,CSASLPPTGETQYF
TRBD1,NA,TRBJ1-2,TRBV30,TGTGCCTGGCGACAGGGGATGAAGTATGGCTACACCTTC,CAWRQGMKYGYTF
NA,many,TRBJ2-5,TRBV20-1,TGCAGTGCTAGGAGAGTGGCAGGGGCCGGCGAGACCCAGTACTTC,CSARRVAGAGETQYF
NA,once,TRBJ2-5,TRBV25-1,TGTGCCAGTGAATATAAACCCCAGACGGAGACCCAGTACTTC,CASEYKPQTETQYF
NA,NA,TRBJ1-5,TRBV20-1,TGCAGTGCCCCGGACAGCTACGAGAATCAGCCCCAGCATTTT,CSAPDSYENQPQHF
TRBD2,many,TRBJ2-3,TRBV20-1,TGCAGTGCTAGAGATTGGACTAGCGGGACTAGCACAGATACGCAGTATTTT,CSARDWTSGTSTDTQYF
NA,many,TRBJ2-7,TRBV4-1,TGCGCCAGCAGCCAATGGAGCTCCTACGAGCAGTACTTC,CASSQWSSYEQYF
NA,many,TRBJ2-7,TRBV29-1,TGCAGCGTGGAGCTGTCTGATTACGAGCAGTACTTC,CSVELSDYEQYF
TRBD2,many,TRBJ2-3,TRBV5-1,TGCGCCAGCAGCTGGACTAGCGGGATGATCGGCACAGATACGCAGTATTTT,CASSWTSGMIGTDTQYF
TRBD1,many,TRBJ2-1,TRBV28,TGTGCCAGCAGCCGTGAGACAGGGACGGATGAGCAGTTCTTC,CASSRETGTDEQFF
TRBD1,many,TRBJ1-1,TRBV10-3,TGTGCCATCTCACAGGGGGCTGGGAACACTGAAGCTTTCTTT,CAISQGAGNTEAFF
TRBD2,few,TRBJ2-5,TRBV5-1,TGCGCCAGCAGCTTGACGGGAGCGGGGGAAGAGACCCAGTACTTC,CASSLTGAGEETQYF
NA,many,TRBJ2-7,TRBV10-3,TGTGCCATCGGCACAGCCTACGAGCAGTACTTC,CAIGTAYEQYF
TRBD2,few,TRBJ2-1,TRBV7-3,TGTGCCAGCAGCTTAATGGGTAGCGGGAGGGATCATGAGCAGTTCTTC,CASSLMGSGRDHEQFF
TRBD1,many,TRBJ1-1,TRBV30,TGTGCCTGGAGTGAGGGGGACAGTAGAACTGAAGCTTTCTTT,CAWSEGDSRTEAFF
NA,NA,TRBJ2-1,TRBV20-1,TGCAGTGCTAGACGCCTAGAGAACAATGAGCAGCTCTTC,CSARRLENNEQLF
NA,many,TRBJ2-5,TRBV18,TGTGCCAGCTCACCATCAAACCTGGAGACCCAGTACTTC,CASSPSNLETQYF
TRBD1,NA,TRBJ1-5,TRBV19,TGTGCCAGTCAGGACAGGGGAAGAAATCAGCCCCAGCATTTT,CASQDRGRNQPQHF
TRBD1,NA,TRBJ1-6,TRBV7-6,TGTGCCAGCAGCTCAAGGACAGGGGGCCATAATTCACCCCTCCACTTT,CASSSRTGGHNSPLHF
NA,NA,TRBJ2-7,TRBV29-1,TGCAGCGTCGGGGGACAGCTTCCTTACTACGAGCAGTACTTC,CSVGGQLPYYEQYF
NA,NA,TRBJ1-2,TRBV20-1,TGCAGTGCTAGAGATAGCGGGCAGGAAAAAGGTTTACCCGGCTACACCTTC,CSARDSGQEKGLPGYTF